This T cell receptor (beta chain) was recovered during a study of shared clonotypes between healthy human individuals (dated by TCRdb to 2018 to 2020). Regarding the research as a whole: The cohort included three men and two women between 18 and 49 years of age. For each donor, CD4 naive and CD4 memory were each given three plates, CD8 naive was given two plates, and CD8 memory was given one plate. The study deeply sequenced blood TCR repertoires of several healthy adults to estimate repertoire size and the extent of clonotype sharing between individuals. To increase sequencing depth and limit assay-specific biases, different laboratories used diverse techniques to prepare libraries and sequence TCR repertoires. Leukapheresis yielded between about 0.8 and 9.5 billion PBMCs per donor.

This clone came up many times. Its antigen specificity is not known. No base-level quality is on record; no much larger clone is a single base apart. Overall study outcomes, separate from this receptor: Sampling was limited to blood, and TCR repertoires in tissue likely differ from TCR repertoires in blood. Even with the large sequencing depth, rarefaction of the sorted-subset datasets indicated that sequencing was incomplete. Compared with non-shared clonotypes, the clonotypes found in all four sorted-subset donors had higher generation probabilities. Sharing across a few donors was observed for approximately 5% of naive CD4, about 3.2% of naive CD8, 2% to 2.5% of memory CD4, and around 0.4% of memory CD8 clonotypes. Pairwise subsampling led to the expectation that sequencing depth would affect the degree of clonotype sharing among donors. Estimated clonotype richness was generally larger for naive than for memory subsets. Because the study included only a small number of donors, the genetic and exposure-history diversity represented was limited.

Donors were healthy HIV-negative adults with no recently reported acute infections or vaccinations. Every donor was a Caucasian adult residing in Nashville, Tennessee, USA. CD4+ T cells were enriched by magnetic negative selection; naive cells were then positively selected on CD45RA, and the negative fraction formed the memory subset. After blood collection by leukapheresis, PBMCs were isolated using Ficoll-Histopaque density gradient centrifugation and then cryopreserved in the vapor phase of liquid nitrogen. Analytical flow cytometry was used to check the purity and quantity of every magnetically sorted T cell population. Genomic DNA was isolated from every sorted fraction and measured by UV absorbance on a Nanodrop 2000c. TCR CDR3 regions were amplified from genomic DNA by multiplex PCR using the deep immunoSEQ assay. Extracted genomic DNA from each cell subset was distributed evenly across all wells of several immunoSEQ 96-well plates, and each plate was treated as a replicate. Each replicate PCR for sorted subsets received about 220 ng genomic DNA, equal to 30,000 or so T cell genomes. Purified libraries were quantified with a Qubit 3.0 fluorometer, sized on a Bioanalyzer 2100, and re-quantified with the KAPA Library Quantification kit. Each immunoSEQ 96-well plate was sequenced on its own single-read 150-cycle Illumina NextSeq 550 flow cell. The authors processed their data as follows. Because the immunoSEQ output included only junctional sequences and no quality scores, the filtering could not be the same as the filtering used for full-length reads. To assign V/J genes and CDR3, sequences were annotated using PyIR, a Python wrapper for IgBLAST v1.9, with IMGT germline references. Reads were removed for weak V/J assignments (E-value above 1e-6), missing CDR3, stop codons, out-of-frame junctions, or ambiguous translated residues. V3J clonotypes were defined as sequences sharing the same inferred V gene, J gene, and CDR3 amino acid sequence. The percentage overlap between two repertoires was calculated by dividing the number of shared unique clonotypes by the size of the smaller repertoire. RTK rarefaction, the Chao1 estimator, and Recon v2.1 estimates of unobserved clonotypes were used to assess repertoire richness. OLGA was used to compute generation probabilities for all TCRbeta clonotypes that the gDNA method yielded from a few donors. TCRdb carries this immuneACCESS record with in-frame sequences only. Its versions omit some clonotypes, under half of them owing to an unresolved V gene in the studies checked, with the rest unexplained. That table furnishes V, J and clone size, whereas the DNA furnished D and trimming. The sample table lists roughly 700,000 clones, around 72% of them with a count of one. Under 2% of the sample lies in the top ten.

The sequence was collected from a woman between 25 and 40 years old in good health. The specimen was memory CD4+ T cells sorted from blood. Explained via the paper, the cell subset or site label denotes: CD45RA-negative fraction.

The CDR3 amino acid sequence is: CASKVWGRTEAFF. The DNA sequence is TGTGCCAGTAAGGTGTGGGGCAGGACTGAAGCTTTCTTT. The sequence joins TRBV19 to TRBJ1-1; a tentative D call is TRBD1 (5 bases match). In the germline V gene (reference sequence), CDR1 corresponds to LNHDA and CDR2 to SQIVND. Its CDR3 holds 13 amino acids, cysteine through phenylalanine. The kept DNA is CDR3 alone, 39 bases in frame from the first base. V was cut back by 7 bases and J by 5 bases, leaving a gap of 14 bases between them.